The T cell receptor beta chain described here comes from a study of human T cells and chemical hapten exposure (dated by TCRdb to about 2021). Background on the whole study: The libraries were sequenced as a pool, and the TCR yield per sample differed mostly because of small variations in library volumes within the pool. Each blood RNA sample was used to sequence both TCR alpha and TCR beta chains. Peripheral blood TCR repertoire changes were tracked in vivo in alopecia patients during primary and secondary sensitization to the hapten diphenylcyclopropenone (DPC).

Overall results and qualifications from the work: Repeated subsampling changed both the strength of the expansion versus patch-test correlation and the threshold at which that correlation became significant. The number of TCRs above 1 in 1000 frequency did not change with DPC sensitization; there was no evidence of global repertoire structure alterations.

The CDR3 runs 14 residues from the cysteine to the phenylalanine. Only the CDR3 DNA is retained, 42 bases long and in frame from the first base. Germline trimming: 6 bases from V, 0 bases from J; junction bases outside gene matches: 4. CDR1 is given as MNHEY and CDR2 as SMNVEV, both from the germline V gene (reference sequence). The sample holds many counts of this clonotype. The specificity of this receptor is unknown. No base quality values were provided; no much bigger clone lies one nucleotide off. Total RNA was isolated from unfractionated whole blood collected in Tempus Blood RNA tubes. About five healthy volunteers acted as controls for TCR sequencing and had blood drawn at day 0, 2 weeks and 6 weeks. The protocol used for the library was 5' RACE. Sequencing was carried out with an Illumina MiSeq. Library preparation attached unique molecular identifiers to individual cDNA molecules for quantitative, reproducible TCR counting. The paper's data handling went like this. A median of about 87,000 TCRs per sample was observed, with a range of 23,224 to 690,600. V, J and CDR3 annotation of the TCR reads was carried out using the Decombinator software suite. To make PS versus PT1 abundance plots, every sample was subsampled to the same number of TCRs (28,000). Expanded TCRs were defined as absent before sensitization and observed at least eight times at the 2-week time point. The public reads were reprocessed in TCRdb via fastp at Q25 and MiXCR, keeping in-frame beta chains. All rows with the same CDR3 protein become a single entry with the most common DNA and genes. The V and J calls follow TCRdb's processing rather than the paper's. The sample table lists roughly 81,000 distinct CDR3 sequences, about 8.4% of them with a count of one. Over 2% of the sample is held by the ten biggest clonotypes.

The sequence came from a male donor in good health. Rearrangement joined TRBV27 to TRBJ2-7, with 8 central nucleotides matching TRBD2. The CDR3 amino acid sequence is: CASRTSVSSYEQYF. The DNA reads as follows: TGTGCCAGCAGGACTAGCGTGAGCTCCTACGAGCAGTACTTC.